This TCR beta chain is from a study of CD8+CD57+ T cells in acquired aplastic anemia. For CDR3 and TCR beta VDJ profiling, genomic DNA was the template used. MiXCR was run by TCRdb on the reads, yielding one entry per CDR3 protein. Among about 260,000 distinct CDR3 sequences listed, roughly 80% were seen once. Germline CDR1 reads SEHNR; CDR2 reads FQNEAQ (reference sequence). V lost 3 bases, J lost 9 bases, and 13 bases lay in between. The CDR3 contains 13 residues. Patients chosen for sequencing had shown CD8+CD57+ cell expansion by flow cytometry. This sequence originates from a human donor with aplastic anemia. The material sequenced was sorted CD4+, CD8+, or CD8+CD57+ T cells (not recorded which) from PBMCs. The V gene is TRBV7-9, the J gene TRBJ2-3; D perhaps matches TRBD2 (5 bases). The CDR3 loop is CASSFQGRGTQYF. CDR3 coding DNA: TGTGCCAGCAGCTTTCAAGGAAGAGGGACGCAGTATTTT.